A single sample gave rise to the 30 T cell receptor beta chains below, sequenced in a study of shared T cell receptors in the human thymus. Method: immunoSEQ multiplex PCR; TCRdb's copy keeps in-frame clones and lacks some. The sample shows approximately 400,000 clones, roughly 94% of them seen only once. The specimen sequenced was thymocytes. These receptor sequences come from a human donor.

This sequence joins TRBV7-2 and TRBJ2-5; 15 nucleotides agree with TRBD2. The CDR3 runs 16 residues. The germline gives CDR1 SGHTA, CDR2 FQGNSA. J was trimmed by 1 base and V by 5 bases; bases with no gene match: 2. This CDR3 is CASSKGLAGGQETQYF. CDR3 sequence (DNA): TGTGCCAGCAGCAAGGGACTAGCGGGGGGCCAAGAGACCCAGTACTTC.

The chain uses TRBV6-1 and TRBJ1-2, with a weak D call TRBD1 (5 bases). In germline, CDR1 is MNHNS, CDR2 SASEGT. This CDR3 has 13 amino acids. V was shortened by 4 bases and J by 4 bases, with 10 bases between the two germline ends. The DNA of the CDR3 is TGTGCCAGCAGTGCAGGGAAGCCCTATGGCTACACCTTC. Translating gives CASSAGKPYGYTF.

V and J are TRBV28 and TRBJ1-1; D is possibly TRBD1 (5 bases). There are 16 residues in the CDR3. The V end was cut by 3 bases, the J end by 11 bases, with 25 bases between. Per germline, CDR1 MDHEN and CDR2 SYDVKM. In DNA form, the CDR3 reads TGTGCCAGCAGTTTGCGAGGGGCGGGGCTACCTTTCGGGGCTTTCTTT. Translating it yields CASSLRGAGLPFGAFF.

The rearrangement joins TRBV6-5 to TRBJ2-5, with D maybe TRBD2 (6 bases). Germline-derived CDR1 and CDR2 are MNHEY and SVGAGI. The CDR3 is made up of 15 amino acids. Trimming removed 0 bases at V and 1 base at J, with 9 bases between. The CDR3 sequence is CASSYSTRAQETQYF. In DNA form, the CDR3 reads TGTGCCAGCAGTTACTCGACTAGGGCCCAAGAGACCCAGTACTTC.

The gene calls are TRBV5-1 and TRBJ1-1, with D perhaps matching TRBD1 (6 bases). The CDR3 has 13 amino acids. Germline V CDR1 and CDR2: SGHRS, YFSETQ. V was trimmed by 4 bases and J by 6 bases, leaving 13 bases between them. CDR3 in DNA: TGCGCCAGCAGCGTAACAGGGCAGGCTGAAGCTTTCTTT. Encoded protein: CASSVTGQAEAFF.

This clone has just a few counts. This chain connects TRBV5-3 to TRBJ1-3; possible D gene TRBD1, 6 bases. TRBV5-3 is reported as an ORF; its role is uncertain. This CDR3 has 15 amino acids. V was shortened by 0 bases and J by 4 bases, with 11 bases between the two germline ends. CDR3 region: CARSLEGGYGNTIYF. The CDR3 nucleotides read TGTGCCAGAAGCTTGGAGGGGGGATACGGAAACACCATATATTTT.

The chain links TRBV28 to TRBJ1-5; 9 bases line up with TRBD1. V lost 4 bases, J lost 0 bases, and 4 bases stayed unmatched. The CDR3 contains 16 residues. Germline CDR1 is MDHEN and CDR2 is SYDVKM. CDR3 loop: CASSSTGGPSNQPQHF. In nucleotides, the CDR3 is TGTGCCAGCAGTTCTACAGGGGGCCCTAGCAATCAGCCCCAGCATTTT.

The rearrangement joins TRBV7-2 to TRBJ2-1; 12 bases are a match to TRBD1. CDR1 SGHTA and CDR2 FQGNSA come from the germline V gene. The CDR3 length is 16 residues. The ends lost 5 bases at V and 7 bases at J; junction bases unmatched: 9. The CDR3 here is CASSPNRDRGQNEQFF. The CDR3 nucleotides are TGTGCCAGCAGCCCGAACCGGGACAGGGGGCAAAATGAGCAGTTCTTC. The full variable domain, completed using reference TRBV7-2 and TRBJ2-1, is GAGVSQSPSNKVTEKGKDVELRCDPISGHTALYWYRQSLGQGLEFLIYFQGNSAPDKSGLPSDRFSAERTGGSVSTLTIQRTQQEDSAVYLCASSPNRDRGQNEQFFGPGTRLTVL.

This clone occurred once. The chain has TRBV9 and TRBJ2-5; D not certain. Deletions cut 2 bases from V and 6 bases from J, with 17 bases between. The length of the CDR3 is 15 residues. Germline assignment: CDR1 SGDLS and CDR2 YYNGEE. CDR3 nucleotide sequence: TGTGCCAGCAGCGTCGGAGCGACCCCCGAGAAGACCCAGTACTTC. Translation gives CASSVGATPEKTQYF.

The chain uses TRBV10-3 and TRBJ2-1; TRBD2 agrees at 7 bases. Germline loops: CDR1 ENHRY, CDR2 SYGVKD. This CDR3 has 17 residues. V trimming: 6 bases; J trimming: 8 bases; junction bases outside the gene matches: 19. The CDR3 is CAISGVLGLAVSHEQFF. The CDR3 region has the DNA TGTGCCATCAGCGGAGTTTTAGGGCTAGCGGTAAGCCATGAGCAGTTCTTC.

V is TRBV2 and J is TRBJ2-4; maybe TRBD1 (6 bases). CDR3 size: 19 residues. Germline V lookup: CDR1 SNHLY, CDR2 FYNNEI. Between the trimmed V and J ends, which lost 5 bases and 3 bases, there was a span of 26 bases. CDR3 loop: CASSWGQGRPELGKNIQYF. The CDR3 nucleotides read TGTGCCAGCAGTTGGGGGCAGGGGCGCCCGGAATTGGGCAAAAACATTCAGTACTTC. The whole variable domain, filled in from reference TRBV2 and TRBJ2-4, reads EPEVTQTPSHQVTQMGQEVILRCVPISNHLYFYWYRQILGQKVEFLVSFYNNEISEKSEIFDDQFSVERPDGSNFTLKIRSTKLEDSAMYFCASSWGQGRPELGKNIQYFGAGTRLSVL.

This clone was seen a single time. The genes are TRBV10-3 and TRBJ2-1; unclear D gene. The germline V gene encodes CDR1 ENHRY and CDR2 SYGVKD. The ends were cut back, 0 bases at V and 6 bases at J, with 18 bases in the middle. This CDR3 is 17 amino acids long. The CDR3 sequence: CAISESADHLGINEQFF. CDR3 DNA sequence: TGTGCCATCAGTGAGTCAGCCGACCACCTAGGCATCAATGAGCAGTTCTTC.

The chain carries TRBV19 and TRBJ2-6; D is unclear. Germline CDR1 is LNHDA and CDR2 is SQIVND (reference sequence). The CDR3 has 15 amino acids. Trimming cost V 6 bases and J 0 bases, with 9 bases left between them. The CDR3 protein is CASSPGVSGANVLTF. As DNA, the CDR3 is TGTGCCAGTAGCCCTGGGGTCTCTGGGGCCAACGTCCTGACTTTC.

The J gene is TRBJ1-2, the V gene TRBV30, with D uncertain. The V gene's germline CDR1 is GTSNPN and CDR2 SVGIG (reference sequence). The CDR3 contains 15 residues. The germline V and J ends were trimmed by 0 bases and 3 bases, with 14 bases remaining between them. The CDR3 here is CAWSVGLLVDYGYTF. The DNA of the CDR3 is TGTGCCTGGAGTGTCGGGTTGTTGGTGGACTATGGCTACACCTTC.

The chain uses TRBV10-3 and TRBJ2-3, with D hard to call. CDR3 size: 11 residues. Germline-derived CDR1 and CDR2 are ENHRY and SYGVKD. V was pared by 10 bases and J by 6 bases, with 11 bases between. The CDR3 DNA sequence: TGTGCCACCCTTGGGCGGGATACGCAGTATTTT. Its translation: CATLGRDTQYF.

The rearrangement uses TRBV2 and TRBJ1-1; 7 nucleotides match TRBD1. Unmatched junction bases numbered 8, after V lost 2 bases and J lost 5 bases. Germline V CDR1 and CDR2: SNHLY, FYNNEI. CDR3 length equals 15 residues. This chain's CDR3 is CASSELEGAGTEAFF. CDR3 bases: TGTGCCAGCAGTGAATTGGAGGGGGCGGGAACTGAAGCTTTCTTT.

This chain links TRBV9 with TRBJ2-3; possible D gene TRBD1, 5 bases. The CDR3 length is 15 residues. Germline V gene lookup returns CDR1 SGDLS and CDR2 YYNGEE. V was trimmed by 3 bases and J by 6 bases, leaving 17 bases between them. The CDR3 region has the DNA TGTGCCAGCAGCGGCGTATCTTCAGGGCGCGATACGCAGTATTTT. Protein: CASSGVSSGRDTQYF.

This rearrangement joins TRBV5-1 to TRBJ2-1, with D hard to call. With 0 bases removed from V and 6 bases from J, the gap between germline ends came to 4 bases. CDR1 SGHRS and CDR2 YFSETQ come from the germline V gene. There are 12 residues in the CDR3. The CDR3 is CASSLDFNEQFF. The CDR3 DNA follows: TGCGCCAGCAGCTTGGACTTCAATGAGCAGTTCTTC. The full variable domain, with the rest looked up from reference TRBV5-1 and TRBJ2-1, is KAGVTQTPRYLIKTRGQQVTLSCSPISGHRSVSWYQQTPGQGLQFLFEYFSETQRNKGNFPGRFSGRQFSNSRSEMNVSTLELGDSALYLCASSLDFNEQFFGPGTRLTVL.

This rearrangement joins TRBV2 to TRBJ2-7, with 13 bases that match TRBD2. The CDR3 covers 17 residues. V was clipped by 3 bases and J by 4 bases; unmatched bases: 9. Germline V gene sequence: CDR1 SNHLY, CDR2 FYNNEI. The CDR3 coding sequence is TGTGCCAGCAGTGAGCTGGGGACTAGCGGGACCCGGTACGAGCAGTACTTC. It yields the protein CASSELGTSGTRYEQYF.

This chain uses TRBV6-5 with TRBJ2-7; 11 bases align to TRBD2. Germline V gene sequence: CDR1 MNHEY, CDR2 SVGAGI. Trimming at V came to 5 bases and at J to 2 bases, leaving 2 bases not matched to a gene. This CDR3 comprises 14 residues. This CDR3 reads CASSGLAGTYEQYF. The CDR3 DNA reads TGTGCCAGCAGTGGACTAGCGGGTACCTACGAGCAGTACTTC.

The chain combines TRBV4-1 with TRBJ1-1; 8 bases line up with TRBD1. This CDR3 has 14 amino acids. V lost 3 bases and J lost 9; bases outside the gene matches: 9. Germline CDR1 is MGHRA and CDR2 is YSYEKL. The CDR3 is CASSHLPGTGKAFF. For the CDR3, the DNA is TGCGCCAGCAGCCACCTTCCCGGGACAGGAAAAGCTTTCTTT.

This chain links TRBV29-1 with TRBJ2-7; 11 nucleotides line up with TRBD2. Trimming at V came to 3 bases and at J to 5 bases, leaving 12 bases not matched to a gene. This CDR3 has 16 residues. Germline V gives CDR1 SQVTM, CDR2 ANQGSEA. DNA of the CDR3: TGCAGCGTTGATGGGCTTAGCGGGAGGGTCTTTGACGAGCAGTACTTC. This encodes CSVDGLSGRVFDEQYF.

CDR3 nucleotide sequence: TGTGCCAGCAGCTCTGAAGGACAGGCCAATGAAAAACTGTTTTTT. Its protein product is CASSSEGQANEKLFF. The genes are TRBV5-5 and TRBJ1-4; 7 bases align to TRBD1. Germline V gene data show CDR1 as SGHKS and CDR2 as YYEKEE (reference sequence). The CDR3 sequence is 15 residues long. J gave up 5 bases and V 3 bases, and 7 bases lay outside the gene matches.

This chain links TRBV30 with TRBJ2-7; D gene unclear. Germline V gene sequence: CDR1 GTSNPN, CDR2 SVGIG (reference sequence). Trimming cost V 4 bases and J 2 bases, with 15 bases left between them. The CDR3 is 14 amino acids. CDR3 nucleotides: TGTGCCTGGAATAAGGTTGTCCCAACCTACGAGCAGTACTTC. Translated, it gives CAWNKVVPTYEQYF.

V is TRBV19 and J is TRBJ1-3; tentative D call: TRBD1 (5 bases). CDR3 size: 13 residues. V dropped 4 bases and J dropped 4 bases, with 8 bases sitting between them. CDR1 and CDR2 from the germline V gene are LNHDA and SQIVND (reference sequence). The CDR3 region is CASSSHRGNTIYF. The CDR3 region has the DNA TGTGCCAGTAGTAGCCACAGGGGAAACACCATATATTTT. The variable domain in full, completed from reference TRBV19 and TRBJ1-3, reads DGGITQSPKYLFRKEGQNVTLSCEQNLNHDAMYWYRQDPGQGLRLIYYSQIVNDFQKGDIAEGYSVSREKKESFPLTVTSAQKNPTAFYLCASSSHRGNTIYFGEGSWLTVV.

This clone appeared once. The CDR3: CASSADPYYEQYF. CDR3 nucleotides: TGTGCCAGCAGTGCGGATCCTTACTACGAGCAGTACTTC. V usage is TRBV6-1 and J usage is TRBJ2-7, with D unresolved. The CDR3 has 13 residues. The V gene's germline CDR1 is MNHNS and CDR2 SASEGT. Trimming removed 4 bases at V and 3 bases at J, with 10 bases between.

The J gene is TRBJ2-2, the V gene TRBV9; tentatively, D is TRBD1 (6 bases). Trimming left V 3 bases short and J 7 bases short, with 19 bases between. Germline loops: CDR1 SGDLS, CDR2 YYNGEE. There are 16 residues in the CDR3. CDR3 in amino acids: CASSAQGTGRGGELFF. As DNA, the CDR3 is TGTGCCAGCAGCGCACAGGGAACGGGGCGAGGCGGGGAGCTGTTTTTT.

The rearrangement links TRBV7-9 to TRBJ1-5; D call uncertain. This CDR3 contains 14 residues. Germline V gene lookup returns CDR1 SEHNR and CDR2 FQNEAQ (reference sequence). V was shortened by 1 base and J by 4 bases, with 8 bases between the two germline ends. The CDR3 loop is CASSLGTGNQPQHF. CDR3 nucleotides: TGTGCCAGCAGCTTAGGCACGGGGAATCAGCCCCAGCATTTT.

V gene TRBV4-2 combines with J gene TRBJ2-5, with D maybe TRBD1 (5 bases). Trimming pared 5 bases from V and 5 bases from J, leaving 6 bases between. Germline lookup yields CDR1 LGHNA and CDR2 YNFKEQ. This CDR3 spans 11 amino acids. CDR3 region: CASSGAETQYF. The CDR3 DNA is TGTGCCAGCAGCGGGGCGGAGACCCAGTACTTC.

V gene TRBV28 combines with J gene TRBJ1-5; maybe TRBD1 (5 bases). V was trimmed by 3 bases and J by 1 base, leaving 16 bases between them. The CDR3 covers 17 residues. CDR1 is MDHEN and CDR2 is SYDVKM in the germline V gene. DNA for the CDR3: TGTGCCAGCAGTTTCTGGGGCAGGGTAGGGAGCAATCAGCCCCAGCATTTT. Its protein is CASSFWGRVGSNQPQHF.